A selection of T cell receptor beta chains follows, all from one sample in a study of control samples from healthy donors and cancer patients. Data came from immunoSEQ multiplex PCR; TCRdb stores just in-frame clones and leaves some out. The table shows under 150,000 clones, with approximately 89% occurring only once. The sample consisted of blood. These receptors were obtained from a man aged 55-75 years in good health. Each CDR3 is given without its conserved first and last residue. The order of the fields is CDR3 length, J gene, V gene, CDR3 protein.

>12|TRBJ1-2|TRBV18
ASSPTGGDYGYT
>9|TRBJ2-7|TRBV7-2
ASSLVGEQY
>13|TRBJ1-3|TRBV28
ASSLTGGTGNTIY
>17|TRBJ2-6|TRBV28
ASSFGRDREMAGANVLT
>13|TRBJ2-7|TRBV6-5
ASSPIMGRTYEQY
>15|TRBJ1-2|TRBV21-1
ASSKLPRPLVHYGYT
>12|TRBJ1-1|TRBV18
ASSPTGANTEAF
>13|TRBJ2-3|TRBV5-1
ASSPPTGGADTQY
>13|TRBJ2-7|TRBV2
ASKRDRGKSYEQY
>12|TRBJ2-7|TRBV5-4
ASSLISGGPEQY
>12|TRBJ2-7|TRBV6-5
ASITGTGTYEQY
>12|TRBJ2-2|TRBV27
ASSLSGVTGELF
>14|TRBJ1-2|TRBV28
ASSFVVSGQIYGYT
>15|TRBJ2-3|TRBV5-6
ASSKGLAVWGTDTQY
>12|TRBJ2-7|TRBV11-2
ASSFSSGGEEQY
>11|TRBJ1-4|TRBV19
ASSFGTSEKLF
>11|TRBJ1-4|TRBV12-3/TRBV12-4
ASSFAGAEKLF
>14|TRBJ2-2|TRBV5-1
ASSSLAGGNTGELF
>13|TRBJ1-1|TRBV7-2
ASSSTVMGGTEAF
>15|TRBJ1-1|TRBV19
ASSPRTPGGRDTEAF
>11|TRBJ2-5|TRBV18
ASSQVQSETQY
>13|TRBJ1-4|TRBV5-3
ARRAEGYTNEKLF
>12|TRBJ2-7|TRBV28
ASSYARAPYEQY
>12|TRBJ2-5|TRBV9
ASSVSGYQETQY
>13|TRBJ2-5|TRBV19
ASRDKPNTQETQY
>11|TRBJ2-7|TRBV19
ASSWDRSYEQY
>13|TRBJ2-3|TRBV5-6
ASSEGPRGADTQY
>11|TRBJ1-2|TRBV2
ASNRQGLYGYT
>12|TRBJ2-1|TRBV7-3
ASSPGQANNEQF
>12|TRBJ1-1|TRBV28
ASSSTGTVWRAF
>13|TRBJ2-2|TRBV7-2
ASRPGTPNTGELF
>13|TRBJ2-3|TRBV7-9
ASSLLAGGSVTQY
>13|TRBJ1-2|TRBV28
ASSLRLGTVYGYT
>13|TRBJ2-7|TRBV7-2
ASTLGQGVSYEQY
>17|TRBJ2-7|TRBV10-3
AISESPGLAGVPSYEQY
>20|TRBJ2-3|TRBV3-1/TRBV3-2
ASSQDPRWFSGGARSTDTQY
>11|TRBJ1-5|TRBV5-5
ASSPSQTQPQH
>17|TRBJ1-5|TRBV4-3
ASSQESTQGLVGFQPQH
>13|TRBJ1-1|TRBV28
ASSPSPGQQTQTF
>11|TRBJ1-1|TRBV6-4
ASSDQGGAEAF
>11|TRBJ1-1|TRBV7-3
ASSLTDRNPAF
>10|TRBJ1-4|TRBV6-5
ASTWENEKLF
>11|TRBJ2-1|TRBV19
ASGGQSYNEQF
>12|TRBJ1-2|TRBV28
ASSFLQGFYGYT
>12|TRBJ1-6|TRBV28
ASNLWGDNSPLH
>11|TRBJ1-5|TRBV10-3
AISGTGNQPQH
>11|TRBJ1-2|TRBV5-1
ASSLIQGVGYT
>14|TRBJ1-6|TRBV5-1
ASSGATGGLGSPLH
>13|TRBJ1-6|TRBV3-1/TRBV3-2
ASSQESQGVSPLH
>12|TRBJ2-6|TRBV24-1
ATSEGFGANVLT
>9|TRBJ2-1|TRBV10-3
AISELYEQF
>14|TRBJ2-7|TRBV28
ASSLLGSGARGEQY
>12|TRBJ2-7|TRBV7-8
ASSSRVSMGEQY
>12|TRBJ2-7|TRBV5-1
ASSLSAGPYEQY
>13|TRBJ2-3|TRBV10-3
AIRGDGTSTDTQY
>13|TRBJ1-1|TRBV6-5
ASSYSISRNTEAF
>13|TRBJ1-4|TRBV28
ASSSHRATNEKLF
>12|TRBJ2-7|TRBV19
ASSIFAGNYEQY